Each of the 7 T cell receptor beta chains below was sequenced from the same sample in a study of cytomegalovirus exposure and HLA in healthy donors. It was with 60 Vbeta and 13 Jbeta primers that the PCR ran. Sequenced by immunoSEQ multiplex PCR; TCRdb stores in-frame clones only, minus some. The sample records some 270,000 clones, around 90% being singletons. Material for sequencing was PBMCs. Receptor source: a girl aged 2-10 years in good health and CMV-seronegative.

J is TRBJ2-1 and V is TRBV6-1; 12 bases map to TRBD2. Per the germline V gene, CDR1 is MNHNS and CDR2 is SASEGT. Unmatched junction bases numbered 3, after V lost 4 bases and J lost 2 bases. This CDR3 is built from 16 residues. The CDR3 protein is CASSVTSGGPYNEQFF. CDR3 bases: TGTGCCAGCAGTGTGACTAGCGGGGGTCCCTACAATGAGCAGTTCTTC.

This chain connects TRBV10-2 to TRBJ2-3, with TRBD2 identical over 10 bases. The CDR3 extends over 16 amino acids. V lost 6 bases, J lost 1 base, and 7 bases stayed unmatched. The germline V gene encodes CDR1 WSHSY and CDR2 SAAADI. DNA for the CDR3: TGCGCCAGCAGGGAAGTAGCGGGGGGAGGCACAGATACGCAGTATTTT. Its protein is CASREVAGGGTDTQYF.

This rearrangement joins TRBV6-5 to TRBJ2-7, with TRBD1 matching 9 bases. Germline V CDR1 and CDR2: MNHEY, SVGAGI. The CDR3 has 14 residues. Unmatched junction bases numbered 9, after V lost 5 bases and J lost 7 bases. As DNA, the CDR3 is TGTGCCAGCAGTAGAGGACAGGGGTTCGGAGAGCAGTACTTC. It is translated as CASSRGQGFGEQYF.

Regarding this clone: Compared with germline, one end of the junction differs, possibly owing to a read error. At the DNA level, this CDR3 is encoded by other sequences in the same sample as well. The chain recombines TRBV6-4 with TRBJ1-6, with D possibly matching TRBD1 (6 bases). From germline, CDR1 is MRHNA and CDR2 SNTAGT. The CDR3 consists of 15 residues. CDR3 nucleotides: TGTGCCAGCAGGTGGGACATTTCTCCTAATTCGCCCCTCCACTTT. Translated: CASRWDISPNSPLHF.

The CDR3 protein is CASVARGGNSYNEQFF. Here the CDR3 DNA reads TGTGCCAGTGTCGCCCGGGGGGGAAACTCCTACAATGAGCAGTTCTTC. The rearrangement links TRBV19 to TRBJ2-1; TRBD2 aligns across 8 bases. Germline lookup yields CDR1 LNHDA and CDR2 SQIVND (reference sequence). The CDR3 totals 16 residues. Unmatched junction bases numbered 9, after V lost 8 bases and J lost 0 bases.

This clone was observed a single time. The CDR3 here is CASRWTSGSADTQYF. The CDR3 DNA sequence: TGTGCCAGCAGGTGGACTAGCGGGAGTGCAGATACGCAGTATTTT. V usage is TRBV6-5 and J usage is TRBJ2-3, with 13 positions matching TRBD2. The trim removed 6 bases at V and 4 bases at J, leaving 4 bases unmatched. The CDR3 sequence is 15 residues long. Germline V CDR1 and CDR2: MNHEY, SVGAGI.

The rearrangement joins TRBV2 to TRBJ1-4; D might be TRBD1 (6 bases). V lost 5 bases, J lost 2 bases, and 12 bases lay in between. The CDR3 is 15 amino acids. CDR1 SNHLY and CDR2 FYNNEI come from the germline V gene. CDR3 loop: CASSRDIPTNEKLFF. DNA for the CDR3: TGTGCCAGCAGTCGGGACATTCCTACTAATGAAAAACTGTTTTTT.